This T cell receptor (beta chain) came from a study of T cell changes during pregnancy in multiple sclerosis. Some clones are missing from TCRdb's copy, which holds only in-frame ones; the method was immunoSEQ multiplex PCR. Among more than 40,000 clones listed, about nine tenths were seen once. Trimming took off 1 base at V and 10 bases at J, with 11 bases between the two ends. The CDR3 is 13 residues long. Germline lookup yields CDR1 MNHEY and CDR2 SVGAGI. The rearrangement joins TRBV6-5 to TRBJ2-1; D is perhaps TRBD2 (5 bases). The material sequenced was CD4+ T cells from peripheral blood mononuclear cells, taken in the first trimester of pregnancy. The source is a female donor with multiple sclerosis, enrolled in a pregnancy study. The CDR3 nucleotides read TGTGCCAGCAGTTACTGGGAGACCCAAGAGCAGTTCTTC. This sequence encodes CASSYWETQEQFF.